The 6 T cell receptor beta chains reported below all come from one sample, sequenced in a study of CD8+ T cells in alopecia areata. Extraction and reverse transcription of RNA yielded cDNA as the sequencing template. Some clones are missing from TCRdb's copy, which holds only in-frame ones; the method was immunoSEQ multiplex PCR. The sample consists of some 150,000 clones, less than 75% of them appearing once. Sample: CD8+ T cells sorted from blood. These TCRs come from a human donor in good health.

This clone was detected only once. The chain employs TRBV14 and TRBJ2-4; D perhaps matches TRBD1 (6 bases). The CDR3 covers 17 residues. Germline CDR1 and CDR2: SGHDN and FVKESK. V lost 0 bases to trimming and J lost 6 bases, with 18 bases between them. The CDR3 region has the DNA TGTGCCAGCAGCCAAGATCATCGCAGGGGTACGGTAAACATTCAGTACTTC. This gives the protein CASSQDHRRGTVNIQYF.

The chain carries TRBV9 and TRBJ2-3; D is perhaps TRBD1 or TRBD2 (5 bases each). In germline, CDR1 is SGDLS, CDR2 YYNGEE. CDR3 size: 15 residues. Deletions cut 1 base from V and 3 bases from J, with 12 bases between. CDR3 bases: TGTGCCAGCAGCGTATCTGCCAGGGAGACAGATACGCAGTATTTT. Protein product: CASSVSARETDTQYF.

The gene calls are TRBV7-2 and TRBJ2-7, with TRBD2 matching over 10 bases. With 5 bases clipped from V and 3 bases from J, the junction kept 19 bases outside the gene matches. Germline CDR1 reads SGHTA; CDR2 reads FQGNSA. CDR3 length: 19 residues. This CDR3 reads CASSKGGLAATTNFYEQYF. CDR3 DNA: TGTGCCAGCAGCAAAGGCGGACTAGCGGCAACCACGAACTTCTACGAGCAGTACTTC.

V usage is TRBV23-1 and J usage is TRBJ2-7; D is unresolved. TRBV23-1 is an ORF for which the function is uncertain. The CDR3 is 11 residues long. V was shortened by 3 bases and J by 5 bases, with 5 bases between the two germline ends. CDR3 nucleotides: TGCGCCAGCAGTCAGGGGAACGAGCAGTACTTC. Encoded protein: CASSQGNEQYF.

The V gene is TRBV10-3, the J gene TRBJ1-1; D might be TRBD1 (6 bases). Germline V gene lookup returns CDR1 ENHRY and CDR2 SYGVKD. V was trimmed by 3 bases and J by 9 bases, leaving 14 bases between them. CDR3 length equals 13 residues. The CDR3 sequence is CAISDRDKGKAFF. The CDR3 DNA is TGTGCCATCAGTGACCGGGACAAGGGCAAAGCTTTCTTT.

The chain recombines TRBV29-1 with TRBJ2-3, with 7 bases lining up with TRBD1. The germline CDR1 and CDR2 sequences are SQVTM and ANQGSEA. V was pared by 3 bases and J by 2 bases, with 5 bases of the junction left unmatched. CDR3 size: 14 residues. CDR3 in DNA: TGCAGCGTTGAGACAGGGTTCTCCACAGATACGCAGTATTTT. Translating it yields CSVETGFSTDTQYF.